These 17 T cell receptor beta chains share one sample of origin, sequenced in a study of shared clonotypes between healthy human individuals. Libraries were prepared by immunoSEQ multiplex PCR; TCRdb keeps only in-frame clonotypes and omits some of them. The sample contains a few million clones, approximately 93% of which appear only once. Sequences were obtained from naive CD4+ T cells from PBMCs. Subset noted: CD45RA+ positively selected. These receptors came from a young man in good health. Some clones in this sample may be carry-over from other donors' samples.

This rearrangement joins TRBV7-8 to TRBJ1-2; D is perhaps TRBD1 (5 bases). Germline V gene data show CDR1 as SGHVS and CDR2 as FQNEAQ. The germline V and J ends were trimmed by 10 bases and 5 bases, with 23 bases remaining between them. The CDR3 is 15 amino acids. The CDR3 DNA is TGTGCCACCAGGGAAGGGTCAGGAGGTGGTTATGGCTACACCTTC. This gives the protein CATREGSGGGYGYTF.

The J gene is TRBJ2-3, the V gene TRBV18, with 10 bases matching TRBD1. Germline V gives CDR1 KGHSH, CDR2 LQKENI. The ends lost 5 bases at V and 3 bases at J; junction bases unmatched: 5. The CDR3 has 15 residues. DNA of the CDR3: TGTGCCAGCTCATATCCGGGACAGGGGACAGATACGCAGTATTTT. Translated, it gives CASSYPGQGTDTQYF. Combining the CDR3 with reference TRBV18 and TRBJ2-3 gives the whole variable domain NAGVMQNPRHLVRRRGQEARLRCSPMKGHSHVYWYRQLPEEGLKFMVYLQKENIIDESGMPKERFSAEFPKEGPSILRIQQVVRGDSAAYFCASSYPGQGTDTQYFGPGTRLTVL.

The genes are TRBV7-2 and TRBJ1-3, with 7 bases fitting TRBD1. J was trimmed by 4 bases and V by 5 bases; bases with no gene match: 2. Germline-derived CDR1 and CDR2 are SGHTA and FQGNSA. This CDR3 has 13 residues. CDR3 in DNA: TGTGCCAGCAGCCGGACAGGCGGAAACACCATATATTTT. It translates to CASSRTGGNTIYF.

CDR3 loop: CASSYLAGGRNEQFF. DNA of the CDR3: TGTGCCAGCAGCTACCTAGCGGGAGGGAGAAATGAGCAGTTCTTC. This chain uses TRBV7-9 with TRBJ2-1; TRBD2 aligns across 12 bases. V shed 4 bases, J shed 7 bases, and the junction held 5 bases outside the gene matches. CDR3 length: 15 amino acids. Germline loops: CDR1 SEHNR, CDR2 FQNEAQ (reference sequence).

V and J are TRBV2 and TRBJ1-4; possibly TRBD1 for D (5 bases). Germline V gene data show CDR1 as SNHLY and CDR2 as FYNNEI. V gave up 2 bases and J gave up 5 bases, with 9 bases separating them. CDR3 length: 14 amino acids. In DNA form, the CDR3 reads TGTGCCAGCAGTGAAAGGACAAACAATGAAAAACTGTTTTTT. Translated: CASSERTNNEKLFF. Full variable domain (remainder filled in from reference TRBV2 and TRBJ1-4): EPEVTQTPSHQVTQMGQEVILRCVPISNHLYFYWYRQILGQKVEFLVSFYNNEISEKSEIFDDQFSVERPDGSNFTLKIRSTKLEDSAMYFCASSERTNNEKLFFGSGTQLSVL.

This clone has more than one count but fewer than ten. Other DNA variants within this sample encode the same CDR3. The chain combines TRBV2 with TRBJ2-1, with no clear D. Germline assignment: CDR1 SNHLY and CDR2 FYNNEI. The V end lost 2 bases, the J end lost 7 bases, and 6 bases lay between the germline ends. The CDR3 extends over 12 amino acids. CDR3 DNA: TGTGCCAGCAGTGAAAACGGGAATGAGCAGTTCTTC. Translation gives CASSENGNEQFF.

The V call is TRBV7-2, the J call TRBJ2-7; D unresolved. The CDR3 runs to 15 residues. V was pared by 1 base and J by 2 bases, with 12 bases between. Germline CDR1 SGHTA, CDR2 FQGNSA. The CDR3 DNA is TGTGCCAGCAGCTTAGTTGCTCTAGGTGCCTACGAGCAGTACTTC. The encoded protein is CASSLVALGAYEQYF. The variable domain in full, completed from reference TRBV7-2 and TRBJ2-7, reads GAGVSQSPSNKVTEKGKDVELRCDPISGHTALYWYRQSLGQGLEFLIYFQGNSAPDKSGLPSDRFSAERTGGSVSTLTIQRTQQEDSAVYLCASSLVALGAYEQYFGPGTRLTVT.

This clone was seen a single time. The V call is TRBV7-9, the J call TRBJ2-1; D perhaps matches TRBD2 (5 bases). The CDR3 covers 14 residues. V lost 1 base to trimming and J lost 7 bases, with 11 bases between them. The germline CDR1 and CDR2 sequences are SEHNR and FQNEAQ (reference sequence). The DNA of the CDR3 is TGTGCCAGCAGCTTAGAAGGGCTAGCAAATGAGCAGTTCTTC. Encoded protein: CASSLEGLANEQFF.

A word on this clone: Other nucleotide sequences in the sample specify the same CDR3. The CDR3 sequence: CASSFQGGTEAFF. The CDR3 DNA sequence: TGTGCCAGCAGCTTCCAGGGGGGCACTGAAGCTTTCTTT. The chain is built from TRBV7-3 and TRBJ1-1, with 7 nucleotides matching TRBD1. Trimming removed 3 bases from V and 4 bases from J; junction bases left unmatched: 2. This CDR3 spans 13 amino acids. CDR1 is SGHTA, CDR2 FQGTGA, per germline.

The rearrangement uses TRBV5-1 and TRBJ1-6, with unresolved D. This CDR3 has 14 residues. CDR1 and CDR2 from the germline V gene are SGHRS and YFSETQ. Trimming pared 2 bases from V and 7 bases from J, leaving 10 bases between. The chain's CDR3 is CASSLGRRNSPLHF. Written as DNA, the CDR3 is TGCGCCAGCAGCTTAGGCAGGCGGAATTCACCCCTCCACTTT.

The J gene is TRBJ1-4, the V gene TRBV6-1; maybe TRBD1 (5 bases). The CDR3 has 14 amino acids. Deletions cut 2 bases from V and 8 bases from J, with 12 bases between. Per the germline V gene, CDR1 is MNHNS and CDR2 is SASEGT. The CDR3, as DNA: TGTGCCAGCAGTGAATTGGGGGTTGAGGAAAAACTGTTTTTT. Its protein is CASSELGVEEKLFF.

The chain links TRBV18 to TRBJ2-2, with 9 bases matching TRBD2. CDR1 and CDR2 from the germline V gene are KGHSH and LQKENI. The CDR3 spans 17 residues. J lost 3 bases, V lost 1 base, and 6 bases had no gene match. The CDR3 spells CASSPLAGGPDTGELFF. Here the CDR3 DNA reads TGTGCCAGCTCACCACTGGCGGGAGGGCCTGACACCGGGGAGCTGTTTTTT. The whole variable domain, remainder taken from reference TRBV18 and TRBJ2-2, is NAGVMQNPRHLVRRRGQEARLRCSPMKGHSHVYWYRQLPEEGLKFMVYLQKENIIDESGMPKERFSAEFPKEGPSILRIQQVVRGDSAAYFCASSPLAGGPDTGELFFGEGSRLTVL.

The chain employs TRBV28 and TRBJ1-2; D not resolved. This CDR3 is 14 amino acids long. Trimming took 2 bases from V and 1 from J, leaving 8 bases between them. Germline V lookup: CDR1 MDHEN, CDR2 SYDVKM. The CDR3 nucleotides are TGTGCCAGCAGTTTAGACGGGGTTAACTATGGCTACACCTTC. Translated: CASSLDGVNYGYTF.

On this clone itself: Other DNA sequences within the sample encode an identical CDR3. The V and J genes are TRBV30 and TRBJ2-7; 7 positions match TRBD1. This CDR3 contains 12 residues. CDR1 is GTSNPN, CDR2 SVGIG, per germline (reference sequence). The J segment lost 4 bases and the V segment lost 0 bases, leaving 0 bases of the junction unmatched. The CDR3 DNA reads TGTGCCTGGAGTGTACAGGGGTACGAGCAGTACTTC. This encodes CAWSVQGYEQYF.

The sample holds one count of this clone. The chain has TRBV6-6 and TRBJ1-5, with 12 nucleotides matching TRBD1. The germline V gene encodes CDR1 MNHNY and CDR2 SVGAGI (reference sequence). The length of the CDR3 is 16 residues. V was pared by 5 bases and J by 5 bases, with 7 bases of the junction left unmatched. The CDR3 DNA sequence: TGTGCCAGCAGTCGTCCGGGACAGGGGGCCCATCAGCCCCAGCATTTT. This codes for CASSRPGQGAHQPQHF.

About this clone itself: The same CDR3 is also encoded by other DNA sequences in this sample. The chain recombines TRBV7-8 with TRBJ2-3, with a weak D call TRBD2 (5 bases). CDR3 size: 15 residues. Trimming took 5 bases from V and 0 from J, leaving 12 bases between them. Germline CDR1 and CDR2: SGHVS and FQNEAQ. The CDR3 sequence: CASSPRGPSTDTQYF. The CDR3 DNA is TGTGCCAGCAGCCCCCGGGGTCCCAGCACAGATACGCAGTATTTT.

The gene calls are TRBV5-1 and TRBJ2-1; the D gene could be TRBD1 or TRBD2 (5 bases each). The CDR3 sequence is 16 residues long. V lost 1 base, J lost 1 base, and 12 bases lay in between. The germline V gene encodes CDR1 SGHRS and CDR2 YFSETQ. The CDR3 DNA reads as TGCGCCAGCAGCTTGTCCGGGACGCCGTCCTACAATGAGCAGTTCTTC. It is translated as CASSLSGTPSYNEQFF.